This note documents a single TCR beta chain sequence. Its target is not known. This CDR3 is built from 14 residues. V was clipped by 5 bases and J by 1 base, with 11 bases between them. CDR1 and CDR2 from the germline V gene are SEHNR and FQNEAQ (reference sequence). From the PCR reads, TCRdb called clonotypes with MiXCR, one entry per CDR3 protein. The sample lists around 470,000 distinct CDR3 sequences, about a fifth occurring once. Naive CD8 library inputs spanned roughly 18,000 to 1,000,000 sorted cells and 10%, 30% or 50% RNA. The data derive from a study of molecular identifiers for immune sequencing clone quantification. Study findings and constraints: Effector cells had over 97% of their molecules in clones above 20 RNA copies, while naive cells had under 1%. Highly expanded clone sizes could be underestimated through barcode sharing by identical TCR molecules. Detecting spiked Jurkat TCR RNA from one cell among about a million naive cells was reportedly possible.

The specimen sequenced was naive CD8+ T cells from blood, with Jurkat cell RNA spiked in. The subset here: FACS-sorted CD8+CD4-CCR7+CD45RA+ naive T cells. The V gene is TRBV7-9, the J gene TRBJ1-1; D remains ambiguous. This receptor was obtained from a human donor in good health. Some libraries in this study had Jurkat cell RNA spiked in. The CDR3 sequence: CASSRDGENTEAFF. DNA for the CDR3: TGTGCCAGCAGCCGAGACGGGGAGAACACTGAAGCTTTCTTT. Full variable domain (rest looked up from reference TRBV7-9 and TRBJ1-1): DTGVSQNPRHKITKRGQNVTFRCDPISEHNRLYWYRQTLGQGPEFLTYFQNEAQLEKSRLLSDRFSAERPKGSFSTLEIQRTEQGDSAMYLCASSRDGENTEAFFGQGTRLTVV.